A selection of T cell receptor beta chains follows, all from one sample in a study of vaccination and CD4 T cells after COVID-19. Their target antigens are unknown. One entry per CDR3 protein results from TCRdb running MiXCR on the PCR reads. The sample carries fewer than 15,000 distinct CDR3 sequences, approximately 63% recorded once. Sample: CD4+ T cells from blood, cultured in vitro. The receptors derive from a human donor who had recovered from COVID-19. Both conserved end residues are part of each CDR3. A D gene is named only where the DNA matches it firmly. Clone sizes are given selectively: once, few, many, or a class where the clone is expanded.

TRBJ2-7 | NA | NA | TRBV20-1 | TGCAGTGCTAAATCTGGATCAGGGCAGTACTTC | CSAKSGSGQYF
TRBJ2-5 | TRBD2 | few | TRBV2 | TGTGCCAGCAGTCCTAGCGGCAACCAAGAGACCCAGTACTTC | CASSPSGNQETQYF
TRBJ1-6 | NA | few | TRBV20-1 | TGCAGTGCTAGGGCAGGGGCGCTTAGCTCCTATAATTCACCCCTCCACTTT | CSARAGALSSYNSPLHF
TRBJ1-3 | NA | NA | TRBV6-1 | TGTGCCAGCAGTAGGACAGAATTCTCTGGAAACACCATATATTTT | CASSRTEFSGNTIYF
TRBJ2-3 | TRBD1 | few | TRBV7-2 | TGTGCCAGCACCCCGGGACAGGGAACAGATACGCAGTATTTT | CASTPGQGTDTQYF
TRBJ1-5 | TRBD1 | NA | TRBV19 | TGTGCCAGTAGCCGGGGACAGGGAGTCGTCAATCAGCCCCAGCATTTT | CASSRGQGVVNQPQHF
TRBJ1-5 | NA | NA | TRBV11-2 | TGTGCCAGCAGCCGTGGACTGAATCAGCCCCAGCATTTT | CASSRGLNQPQHF
TRBJ1-5 | NA | NA | TRBV6-1 | TGTGCCAGCAGTGAACAAATATTACAGGGATCCCAGCCCCAGCATTTT | CASSEQILQGSQPQHF
TRBJ1-2 | NA | NA | TRBV30 | TGTGCCTGGAGGCAGGGAGGTAACTATGGCTACACCTTC | CAWRQGGNYGYTF
TRBJ1-2 | NA | NA | TRBV30 | TGTGCCTGGAGTACGGATCTCGTGCAAGGTGGCTACACCTTC | CAWSTDLVQGGYTF
TRBJ1-4 | TRBD1 | NA | TRBV12-3/TRBV12-4 | TGTGCCAGCAGTGCGGGACAGGGGGAGGAGAAACTGTTTTTT | CASSAGQGEEKLFF
TRBJ2-7 | TRBD2 | NA | TRBV2 | TGTGCCAGCAGACTCTGGCGGGAGATTTCCTACGAGCAGTACTTC | CASRLWREISYEQYF
TRBJ2-3 | NA | few | TRBV7-2 | TGTGCCAGCAGACGTCCAGGCACAGATACGCAGTATTTT | CASRRPGTDTQYF
TRBJ2-3 | NA | NA | TRBV2 | TGTGCCAGCAGTGAAGCGCTCGGAACAACAGATACGCAGTATTTT | CASSEALGTTDTQYF
TRBJ2-7 | NA | few | TRBV7-2 | TGTGCCAGCAGCACCCTAAATCCGGGCCTCTACGAGCAGTACTTC | CASSTLNPGLYEQYF
TRBJ2-5 | NA | few | TRBV6-1 | TGTGCCAGCAGCCGACCGGTGGAGACCCAGTACTTC | CASSRPVETQYF
TRBJ2-6 | NA | NA | TRBV4-2 | TGTGCCAGCAGCCAAGATGGGGCGCAAGGGGCCAACGTCCTGACTTTC | CASSQDGAQGANVLTF
TRBJ1-6 | TRBD1 | NA | TRBV5-1 | TGCGCCAGCAGCTGGACTGGGACAGACTATAATTCACCCCTCCACTTT | CASSWTGTDYNSPLHF
TRBJ2-5 | TRBD2 | NA | TRBV27 | TGTGCCAGCCATCCGGGACTAGCGGCCCGGGGGGCCCAGTACTTC | CASHPGLAARGAQYF
TRBJ1-1 | TRBD1 | NA | TRBV6-5 | TGTGCCAGCAGTTACCCCTGGACAGGGCCTTCCCCTGAAAGCGAAGCTTTCTTT | CASSYPWTGPSPESEAFF
TRBJ1-5 | NA | few | TRBV19 | TGTGCCAGTAGTACCAAGGACAATCAGCCCCAGCATTTT | CASSTKDNQPQHF
TRBJ2-3 | TRBD2 | once | TRBV19 | TGTGCCAGTAGTATATTTGCGGGGGATAGCACAGATACGCAGTATTTT | CASSIFAGDSTDTQYF
TRBJ2-2 | NA | few | TRBV7-2 | TGTGCCAGCAGCCCCTTGGTGGGGGAGCTGTTTTTT | CASSPLVGELFF
TRBJ2-1 | NA | few | TRBV7-8 | TGTGCCAGCAGCTTAGGGGGAAACGGCAATGAGCAGTTCTTC | CASSLGGNGNEQFF
TRBJ1-2 | NA | NA | TRBV7-8 | TGTGCCAGCAGCTTAGGGAGGGCAGCTTATGATGGCTACACCTTC | CASSLGRAAYDGYTF
TRBJ2-7 | NA | NA | TRBV10-3 | TGTGCCATCAGCGCAGAAGATTTGGGCGAGCAGTACTTC | CAISAEDLGEQYF
TRBJ1-6 | NA | NA | TRBV6-1 | TGTGCCAGCAGTGAATTTGTGGCGAGGGGCTCCTATAATTCACCCCTCCACTTT | CASSEFVARGSYNSPLHF
TRBJ2-5 | NA | NA | TRBV7-7 | TGTGCCAGCAGCTTTAATAGGGATCCTCAAGAGACCCAGTACTTC | CASSFNRDPQETQYF
TRBJ2-5 | NA | NA | TRBV12-3/TRBV12-4 | TGTGCCAGCAGTTTCCGCGGGATCCAAGAGACCCAGTACTTC | CASSFRGIQETQYF
TRBJ1-1 | NA | NA | TRBV7-2 | TGTGCCAGCAGCTTAGAGACAGAGAACACTGAAGCTTTCTTT | CASSLETENTEAFF
TRBJ1-1 | NA | few | TRBV6-1 | TGTGCCACCTCAGGGGTGGGAACTGAAGCTTTCTTT | CATSGVGTEAFF
TRBJ2-2 | TRBD2 | few | TRBV15 | TGTGCCACCAGCAGAGGTAGCGGGAGGGCCAGAGCCGGGGAGCTGTTTTTT | CATSRGSGRARAGELFF
TRBJ1-4 | NA | NA | TRBV12-3/TRBV12-4 | TGTGCCAGCAGTTTAGGAGGAAAACTGTTTTTT | CASSLGGKLFF
TRBJ2-7 | TRBD2 | NA | TRBV15 | TGTGCCACCAGCAGAGAGGCTAGCGGATCCTACGAGCAGTACTTC | CATSREASGSYEQYF
TRBJ2-5 | NA | NA | TRBV6-2/TRBV6-3 | TGTGCCAGCAGTTACCAACTTGCCTTTAGGAACACCAAAGAGACCCAGTACTTC | CASSYQLAFRNTKETQYF
TRBJ2-2 | TRBD1 | few | TRBV20-1 | TGCAGTGCTTCTTCCCTCCGGGACAGGGGGTTAACCGGGGAGCTGTTTTTT | CSASSLRDRGLTGELFF
TRBJ1-2 | NA | few | TRBV12-3/TRBV12-4 | TGTGCCAGCAGCACCGCCCCACGAGCTGACACCTTC | CASSTAPRADTF
TRBJ2-3 | TRBD2 | NA | TRBV6-2/TRBV6-3 | TGTGCCAGCAGTTGGACTAGCGGGAGCACAGATACGCAGTATTTT | CASSWTSGSTDTQYF
TRBJ2-2 | NA | few | TRBV19 | TGTGCCAGTAGTATAAGCCACACCGGGGAGCTGTTTTTT | CASSISHTGELFF
TRBJ2-3 | TRBD2 | NA | TRBV15 | TGTGCCACGGAGCGGGATGGGATACGACCGTCAGATACGCAGTATTTT | CATERDGIRPSDTQYF
TRBJ2-7 | NA | NA | TRBV19 | TGTGCCACCCAAGACTACTACGAGCAGTACTTC | CATQDYYEQYF
TRBJ2-5 | NA | NA | TRBV5-1 | TGCGCCAGCAGCCGCGACCTTACCAAGCGGTGGGGACTAGAGACCCAGTACTTC | CASSRDLTKRWGLETQYF
TRBJ1-1 | TRBD1 | NA | TRBV27 | TGTGCCAGCAGTTTACGGGACAGAAGACGGGGCACTGAAGCTTTCTTT | CASSLRDRRRGTEAFF
TRBJ2-7 | TRBD2 | NA | TRBV6-1 | TGTGCCAGCAGGCCTCATTTAACTAGCGGGAGATACGGCTACGAGCAGTACTTC | CASRPHLTSGRYGYEQYF
TRBJ2-1 | TRBD2 | NA | TRBV19 | TGTGCCAGTAGTATAGATTACAGACTAGCTACCTACAATGAGCAGTTCTTC | CASSIDYRLATYNEQFF
TRBJ1-3 | NA | NA | TRBV28 | TGTGCCAGCAGTTTGTCTCTAGTGGGAGGAAACACCATATATTTT | CASSLSLVGGNTIYF
TRBJ2-3 | TRBD1 | NA | TRBV2 | TGTGCCAGCCGCATGGACAGGTTCACAGATACGCAGTATTTT | CASRMDRFTDTQYF
TRBJ1-4 | TRBD1 | NA | TRBV27 | TGTGCCAGCAGTCCCGACTCTTGGACAGGGGATAATGAAAAACTGTTTTTT | CASSPDSWTGDNEKLFF
TRBJ1-1 | NA | NA | TRBV20-1 | TGCAGTGCTCGCTACAGGGTGAACACTGAAGCTTTCTTT | CSARYRVNTEAFF
TRBJ2-7 | NA | NA | TRBV27 | TGTGCCAGCAGTCTCAGGGACCGATACGAGCAGTACTTC | CASSLRDRYEQYF
TRBJ2-1 | NA | once | TRBV7-2 | TGTGCCAGCAGCTTAAGTTGGGCGTCCTACAATGAGCAGTTCTTC | CASSLSWASYNEQFF
TRBJ2-3 | NA | NA | TRBV7-2 | TGTGCCAGCAGCTTCATGGGAACCACAGATACGCAGTATTTT | CASSFMGTTDTQYF
TRBJ1-5 | NA | few | TRBV6-1 | TGTGCCAGCAGTGTTGAACGGAATCAGCCCCAGCATTTT | CASSVERNQPQHF
TRBJ1-2 | NA | once | TRBV6-5 | TGTGCCAGCAGTTACTCCCCGGGACGTACTTCTAACTATGGCTACACCTTC | CASSYSPGRTSNYGYTF
TRBJ1-5 | NA | NA | TRBV12-3/TRBV12-4 | TGTGCCAGCAGTTTATCAGGTGGGGGGGCGGGCAGCAATCAGCCCCAGCATTTT | CASSLSGGGAGSNQPQHF
TRBJ2-7 | NA | NA | TRBV20-1 | TGCAGTGCTAATGACAGGAGGGCCGAATACGGCGAGCAGTACTTC | CSANDRRAEYGEQYF
TRBJ2-2 | NA | NA | TRBV6-1 | TGTGCCAGCAGTAAAACCCCGGCAGTTGGCGGGGAGCTGTTTTTT | CASSKTPAVGGELFF